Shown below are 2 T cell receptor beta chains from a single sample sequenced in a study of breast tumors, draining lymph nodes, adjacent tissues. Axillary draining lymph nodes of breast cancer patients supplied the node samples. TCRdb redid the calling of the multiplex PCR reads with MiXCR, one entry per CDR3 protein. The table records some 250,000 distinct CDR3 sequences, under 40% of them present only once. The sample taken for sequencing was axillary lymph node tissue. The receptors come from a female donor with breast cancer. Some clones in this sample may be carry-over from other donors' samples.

CDR3 sequence (DNA): TGTGCCAGCAGCTTGGCGGGACAGGGAATGGGAGGCTACACCTTC. Translated: CASSLAGQGMGGYTF. The chain combines TRBV5-6 with TRBJ1-2; TRBD1 matches 9 bases. J gave up 8 bases and V 0 bases, and 8 bases lay outside the gene matches. CDR1 and CDR2 (germline): SGHDT, YYEEEE. The CDR3 has 15 residues.

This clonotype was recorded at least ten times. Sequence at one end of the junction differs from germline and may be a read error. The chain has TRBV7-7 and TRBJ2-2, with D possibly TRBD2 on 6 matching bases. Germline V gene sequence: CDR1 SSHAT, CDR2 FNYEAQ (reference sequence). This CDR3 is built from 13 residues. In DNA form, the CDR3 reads TGTGCTAGCAAACGGAGGGAAACCGGGGAGCTGTTTTTT. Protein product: CASKRRETGELFF. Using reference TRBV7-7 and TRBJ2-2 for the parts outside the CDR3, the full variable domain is GAGVSQSPRYKVTKRGQDVTLRCDPISSHATLYWYQQALGQGPEFLTYFNYEAQPDKSGLPSDRFSAERPEGSISTLTIQRTEQRDSAMYRCASKRRETGELFFGEGSRLTVL.